Listed below are T cell receptor beta chains from one sample, sequenced in a study of control samples from healthy donors and cancer patients. The data were produced by immunoSEQ multiplex PCR, yet TCRdb's version contains in-frame clones alone and is incomplete. The sample records over 150,000 clones, under 96% being singletons. Material for sequencing was blood. The source is a woman aged 30 to 39 in good health. CDR3s include the opening cysteine and the closing phenylalanine or tryptophan. Fields, in order: V gene, clone size, D gene, J gene, CDR3 DNA, CDR3 protein. A D gene is named only where the DNA matches it firmly. Clone size is not always given. Where it is, it says once, few, many or a class for expanded clones.

>TRBV27|-|-|TRBJ2-7
TGTGCCAGCAGTTTAAGGCCTCGGTTTACCTCCTACGAGCAGTACTTC
CASSLRPRFTSYEQYF
>TRBV5-1|-|-|TRBJ2-3
TGCGCCAGCAGCTCCCTAATGGAGACCACAGATACGCAGTATTTT
CASSSLMETTDTQYF
>TRBV6-6|-|TRBD2|TRBJ2-7
TGTGCCAGCAGTAACGGGCTAGCGGGAGGGCGAGAGCAGTACTTC
CASSNGLAGGREQYF
>TRBV23-1|-|-|TRBJ1-5
TGCGCCAGCAGTCGAAGGAGCAGGGGCAATCAGCCCCAGCATTTT
CASSRRSRGNQPQHF
>TRBV27|-|-|TRBJ1-1
TGTGCCAGCAGTACGAAATCGGCCCCCCCGGGTCCCCAGGAAGCTTTCTTT
CASSTKSAPPGPQEAFF
>TRBV3-1/TRBV3-2|once|TRBD1|TRBJ2-7
TGTGCCAGCAGCCAGGGGACAGGGGCTTCAAGCTCCTACGAGCAGTACTTC
CASSQGTGASSSYEQYF
>TRBV3-1/TRBV3-2|-|TRBD2|TRBJ2-2
TGTGCCAGCAGCCTTTCTCGGCGGGGGGCCGGGGAGCTGTTTTTT
CASSLSRRGAGELFF
>TRBV3-1/TRBV3-2|-|-|TRBJ2-5
TGTGCCAGCAGCCAAGATGGCGGTAGCTCGGAGACCCAGTACTTC
CASSQDGGSSETQYF
>TRBV12-3/TRBV12-4|-|-|TRBJ1-1
TGTGCCAGCAGTTTAGTGGGAAACACTGAAGCTTTCTTT
CASSLVGNTEAFF
>TRBV27|once|TRBD2|TRBJ2-1
TGTGCCAGCGGGGACGATTCGGGACTAGTTTACAATGAGCAGTTCTTC
CASGDDSGLVYNEQFF
>TRBV7-7|many|-|TRBJ1-1
TGTGCTAGCAGCTTAGGGGCTCTCGCTTTCTTT
CASSLGALAFF
>TRBV7-9|-|-|TRBJ1-5
TGTGCCAGCAGCTTAGAGGGGATCGGTCAGCCCCAGCATTTT
CASSLEGIGQPQHF
>TRBV7-2|-|TRBD1|TRBJ1-1
TGTGCCAGCGAGGGACAGGCGAACACTGAAGCTTTCTTT
CASEGQANTEAFF
>TRBV30|-|-|TRBJ1-1
TGTGCCTGGAGTGACCCGCGTGGTTGGGACGTGAACACTGAAGCTTTCTTT
CAWSDPRGWDVNTEAFF
>TRBV6-5|-|-|TRBJ1-2
TGTGCCAGCAGTTACTCCGAGAACTATGGCTACACCTTC
CASSYSENYGYTF